This passage covers 15 T cell receptor beta chains from one sample sequenced in a study of graft-versus-host responses after intestinal transplantation. Assay used: immunoSEQ multiplex PCR; TCRdb lists only in-frame clones, some missing. The sample holds more than 55,000 clones, around 90% seen once. The specimen was PBMCs, collected 26 days after transplant. The source of these receptors is a human patient who received an intestinal transplant, so some T cells may come from the graft donor.

There are a few counts of this clone. CDR3: CASSPKAGVEGETQYF. The CDR3 coding sequence is TGTGCCAGCAGCCCAAAAGCGGGAGTAGAAGGAGAGACCCAGTACTTC. J is TRBJ2-5 and V is TRBV4-2; 8 nucleotides agree with TRBD2. Looked up from germline, CDR1 is LGHNA and CDR2 is YNFKEQ. The CDR3 sequence is 16 residues long. V lost 4 bases to trimming and J lost 4 bases; unmatched junction nucleotides: 11.

The V call is TRBV2, the J call TRBJ2-3; 11 bases are a match to TRBD2. Germline-derived CDR1 and CDR2 are SNHLY and FYNNEI. The CDR3 consists of 18 residues. V gave up 2 bases and J gave up 0 bases; unmatched junction bases: 7. CDR3 region: CASSEYTSSGGSTDTQYF. The CDR3 DNA sequence: TGTGCCAGCAGTGAATATACGTCTAGCGGGGGGAGCACAGATACGCAGTATTTT.

The V gene is TRBV5-1, the J gene TRBJ2-1; the D gene is possibly TRBD1 (5 bases). V lost 5 bases and J 0 bases, leaving 12 bases between the germline ends. This CDR3 has 15 residues. Per the germline V gene, CDR1 is SGHRS and CDR2 is YFSETQ. The CDR3 bases are TGCGCCAGCAGGCCGGACACCGTCTCCTACAATGAGCAGTTCTTC. It yields the protein CASRPDTVSYNEQFF. The complete variable domain, with remaining parts taken from reference TRBV5-1 and TRBJ2-1, reads KAGVTQTPRYLIKTRGQQVTLSCSPISGHRSVSWYQQTPGQGLQFLFEYFSETQRNKGNFPGRFSGRQFSNSRSEMNVSTLELGDSALYLCASRPDTVSYNEQFFGPGTRLTVL.

V and J are TRBV15 and TRBJ1-2, with D unresolved. The V gene's germline CDR1 is LNHNV and CDR2 YYDKDF (reference sequence). V lost 0 bases and J lost 2, with 10 bases in between. The CDR3 extends over 15 amino acids. The CDR3 DNA sequence: TGTGCCACCAGCAGAGATCAGACAACCAACTATGGCTACACCTTC. Its protein is CATSRDQTTNYGYTF.

The chain employs TRBV30 and TRBJ2-3; 9 nucleotides line up with TRBD2. Trimming removed 6 bases from V and 4 bases from J; junction bases left unmatched: 2. The CDR3 has 12 residues. Per the germline V gene, CDR1 is GTSNPN and CDR2 is SVGIG (reference sequence). CDR3: CACAGGPDTQYF. The DNA of the CDR3 is TGTGCCTGCGCGGGGGGGCCAGATACGCAGTATTTT. The full variable domain, in which reference TRBV30 and TRBJ2-3 provide the parts outside the CDR3, is SQTIHQWPATLVQPVGSPLSLECTVEGTSNPNLYWYRQAAGRGLQLLFYSVGIGQISSEVPQNLSASRPQDRQFILSSKKLLLSDSGFYLCACAGGPDTQYFGPGTRLTVL.

This sequence joins TRBV25-1 and TRBJ2-2; TRBD2 is a possible D gene (5 bases). The CDR3 spans 11 residues. Germline loops: CDR1 MGHDK, CDR2 SYGVNS. V was shortened by 9 bases and J by 7 bases, with 9 bases between the two germline ends. The CDR3 coding sequence is TGTGCCAGTATTGCGGGCGGGGAGCTGTTTTTT. As protein: CASIAGGELFF.

This chain links TRBV2 with TRBJ2-7; D call uncertain. Germline CDR1 and CDR2: SNHLY and FYNNEI. The CDR3 runs 12 residues. The germline V and J ends were trimmed by 7 bases and 0 bases, with 7 bases remaining between them. CDR3 DNA: TGTGCCAGCAAACTAATCTCCTACGAGCAGTACGTC. Encoded protein: CASKLISYEQYV.

The V gene is TRBV19, the J gene TRBJ2-7; 11 bases are a match to TRBD1. Germline trimming cut 3 bases from V and 5 bases from J; bases unmatched to any gene: 6. The CDR3 runs 15 residues. Germline V CDR1 and CDR2: LNHDA, SQIVND (reference sequence). For the CDR3, the DNA is TGTGCCAGTAGTATCCCGGGACAGGGGGGGAACGAGCAGTACTTC. It translates to CASSIPGQGGNEQYF.

The V gene is TRBV25-1, the J gene TRBJ2-1, with 8 bases that match TRBD2. Germline CDR1 and CDR2: MGHDK and SYGVNS. V shed 4 bases and J 6 bases; nucleotides not matched to a gene: 11. This CDR3 is 16 amino acids long. CDR3 DNA: TGTGCCAGCAGTGCTGGACTAGCTCAATGGGGCAATGAGCAGTTCTTC. Translating gives CASSAGLAQWGNEQFF.

The rearrangement joins TRBV19 to TRBJ1-1, with D possibly TRBD1 on 6 matching bases. Germline V gene data show CDR1 as LNHDA and CDR2 as SQIVND (reference sequence). With 0 bases removed from V and 4 bases from J, the gap between germline ends came to 15 bases. The CDR3 consists of 16 residues. CDR3 loop: CASSIDAGARGTEAFF. The CDR3 region has the DNA TGTGCCAGTAGTATAGATGCAGGGGCCAGGGGCACTGAAGCTTTCTTT.

This chain joins TRBV7-2 and TRBJ2-7; 11 bases map to TRBD2. Trimming took 2 bases from V and 4 from J; bases not matched to a gene: 4. This CDR3 contains 15 residues. The V gene's germline CDR1 is SGHTA and CDR2 FQGNSA. For the CDR3, the DNA is TGTGCCAGCAGCTTAAGTACTAGCGGGAGTTACGAGCAGTACTTC. This gives the protein CASSLSTSGSYEQYF.

V and J are TRBV27 and TRBJ2-7, with a tentative D call TRBD1 (6 bases). Germline V gives CDR1 MNHEY, CDR2 SMNVEV (reference sequence). Trimming took 4 bases from V and 3 from J, leaving 10 bases between them. CDR3 size: 13 residues. The CDR3 nucleotides read TGTGCCAGCAGTTACAGGGTGGACTACGAGCAGTACTTC. This encodes CASSYRVDYEQYF.

The rearrangement uses TRBV28 and TRBJ2-7; D possibly corresponds to TRBD2 (5 bases). Germline CDR1 is MDHEN and CDR2 is SYDVKM. The length of the CDR3 is 13 residues. Trimming took 3 bases from V and 0 from J, leaving 6 bases between them. This CDR3 is CASSLGSSYEQYF. CDR3 in DNA: TGTGCCAGCAGTTTGGGGAGCTCCTACGAGCAGTACTTC.

V gene TRBV9 combines with J gene TRBJ1-6; no definite D call. The germline V and J ends were trimmed by 3 bases and 5 bases, with 6 bases remaining between them. CDR1 and CDR2 from the germline V gene are SGDLS and YYNGEE. This CDR3 spans 13 amino acids. CDR3 sequence (DNA): TGTGCCAGCAGCGCGTCAGATAATTCACCCCTCCACTTT. Translating it yields CASSASDNSPLHF.

The CDR3: CASSQEGTYPYEQYF. The CDR3 DNA reads as TGCGCCAGCAGCCAAGAAGGGACATATCCCTACGAGCAGTACTTC. V gene TRBV4-1 combines with J gene TRBJ2-7, with D perhaps matching TRBD1 (6 bases). This CDR3 has 15 amino acids. Germline V gene data show CDR1 as MGHRA and CDR2 as YSYEKL. Trimming removed 0 bases at V and 2 bases at J, with 11 bases between.